The rows below give T cell receptor beta chains drawn from one sample of a study of Tregs in tolerant kidney transplant recipients. Using immunoSEQ multiplex PCR, the repertoire was profiled, and TCRdb retains in-frame clones only, with some absent. Of approximately 81,000 clones in the sample, 75% to 95% were seen once. Sequencing was performed on CD4+ T cells from blood (PBMCs), taken 24 months after the transplant. Receptors originate from a human patient who received a combined kidney and bone marrow transplant. Some T cells could come from the graft donor. CDR3s include the opening cysteine and the closing phenylalanine or tryptophan. D genes are given only for firm matches. Where a row states a size, it is once, few, many or the class of an expanded clone; other rows omit it.

abundance,j_gene,v_gene,d_gene,CDR3aa,CDR3nt
.,TRBJ1-1,TRBV27,TRBD1,CASSLPGTGATDTEAFF,TGTGCCAGCAGTTTACCCGGGACAGGGGCTACGGACACTGAAGCTTTCTTT
.,TRBJ2-3,TRBV9,TRBD2,CASSFRLAGGGDTQYF,TGTGCCAGCAGCTTCAGACTAGCGGGGGGCGGGGATACGCAGTATTTT
.,TRBJ1-2,TRBV29-1,.,CSVEEGEGYTF,TGCAGCGTTGAAGAAGGGGAAGGCTACACCTTC
.,TRBJ1-2,TRBV7-3,.,CASSVDRENGYTF,TGTGCCAGCAGCGTCGACAGAGAGAATGGCTACACCTTC
.,TRBJ2-7,TRBV19,.,CASSMDSPSSYEQYF,TGTGCCAGTAGTATGGACAGTCCAAGCTCCTACGAGCAGTACTTC
.,TRBJ2-1,TRBV27,.,CASSKGRVRRHEQFF,TGTGCCAGCAGCAAAGGTCGGGTCCGACGCCATGAGCAGTTCTTC
.,TRBJ1-5,TRBV2,TRBD1,CASSNPRDRGPNQPQHF,TGTGCCAGCAGCAACCCCCGGGACAGGGGCCCCAATCAGCCCCAGCATTTT
.,TRBJ2-7,TRBV15,.,CATSRDRSVGLPYF,TGTGCCACCAGCAGAGATCGTTCTGTAGGACTACCGTACTTC
.,TRBJ2-3,TRBV4-3,.,CASSQGINQRTQYF,TGCGCCAGCAGCCAAGGAATCAACCAGCGAACGCAGTATTTT
medium-sized,TRBJ2-1,TRBV7-2,TRBD2,CASSLATSVEQFF,TGTGCCAGCAGCTTAGCGACTAGCGTTGAGCAGTTCTTC
.,TRBJ2-4,TRBV5-4,TRBD2,CASSLAGGRLAKNIQYF,TGTGCCAGCAGTCTAGCGGGAGGGCGTCTAGCCAAAAACATTCAGTACTTC
.,TRBJ2-7,TRBV5-4,.,CASSLTGTLYEQYF,TGTGCCAGCAGCTTGACCGGGACACTTTACGAGCAGTACTTC
.,TRBJ2-1,TRBV7-9,TRBD2,CASSLTSGGALNEQFF,TGTGCCAGCAGCTTAACTAGCGGGGGGGCCTTGAATGAGCAGTTCTTC
.,TRBJ2-1,TRBV7-3,.,CASSLRGSTEQFF,TGTGCCAGCAGCTTAAGAGGGTCCACTGAGCAGTTCTTC
.,TRBJ1-5,TRBV27,.,CASARRGDQPQHF,TGTGCCAGCGCGAGGCGGGGCGATCAGCCCCAGCATTTT
.,TRBJ1-2,TRBV25-1,TRBD1,CAGSGGPLGGNGYTF,TGTGCCGGCAGTGGGGGTCCGCTAGGGGGCAATGGCTACACCTTC
.,TRBJ2-1,TRBV7-3,TRBD1,CASSIPRGTIGTGEQFF,TGTGCCAGCAGCATCCCCAGGGGTACGATAGGGACAGGTGAGCAGTTCTTC
.,TRBJ2-2,TRBV27,TRBD2,CASKLAGVGGELFF,TGTGCCAGCAAACTAGCGGGAGTGGGCGGGGAGCTGTTTTTT
few,TRBJ1-2,TRBV6-5,.,CASSPTPNYGYTF,TGTGCCAGCAGTCCGACACCGAACTATGGCTACACCTTC
.,TRBJ2-2,TRBV4-2,TRBD2,CASSQAASGGYTGELFF,TGTGCCAGCAGCCAAGCTGCGTCGGGGGGGTACACCGGGGAGCTGTTTTTT
.,TRBJ2-5,TRBV9,TRBD1,CASSVSRGRSQTQYF,TGTGCCAGCAGCGTATCCAGGGGGCGCAGCCAGACCCAGTACTTC
.,TRBJ2-3,TRBV7-9,TRBD2,CASSFSLAGGTDTQYF,TGTGCCAGCAGCTTTAGCCTAGCGGGGGGCACAGATACGCAGTATTTT
.,TRBJ2-3,TRBV18,TRBD2,CASSLSGGLSTDTQYF,TGTGCCAGCTCCCTTAGCGGGGGGCTAAGCACAGATACGCAGTATTTT
.,TRBJ2-1,TRBV9,.,CASSVSVESDEQFF,TGTGCCAGCAGCGTCTCCGTCGAGTCCGATGAGCAGTTCTTC
.,TRBJ1-3,TRBV6-1,TRBD1,CASSRQGNSGNTIYF,TGTGCCAGCAGTCGACAGGGCAATTCTGGAAACACCATATATTTT
.,TRBJ2-1,TRBV11-3,TRBD2,CASSFASGDEQFF,TGTGCCAGCAGCTTCGCTAGCGGGGATGAGCAGTTCTTC
.,TRBJ2-3,TRBV7-9,TRBD2,CASSFTSGNTDTQYF,TGTGCCAGCAGCTTTACTAGCGGTAACACAGATACGCAGTATTTT
.,TRBJ2-2,TRBV6-4,.,CASSPGDYDTGELFF,TGTGCCAGCAGTCCAGGGGACTATGACACCGGGGAGCTGTTTTTT
once,TRBJ2-3,TRBV13,TRBD2,CASSASGSQYTQYF,TGTGCCAGCAGCGCGAGCGGGAGTCAGTATACGCAGTATTTT
few,TRBJ2-3,TRBV19,.,CASSPSPGSTDTQYF,TGTGCCAGTAGTCCCTCTCCGGGGAGCACAGATACGCAGTATTTT
.,TRBJ1-5,TRBV6-7,.,CGGSSPGGYSNQPQHF,TGTGGGGGCAGCTCCCCCGGGGGTTATAGCAATCAGCCCCAGCATTTT
.,TRBJ1-5,TRBV5-1,.,CASGLQGRGGNQPQHF,TGCGCCAGCGGGTTACAGGGTCGAGGGGGCAATCAGCCCCAGCATTTT
.,TRBJ1-5,TRBV28,TRBD1,CASSIQGGNQPQHF,TGTGCCAGCAGTATACAGGGGGGCAATCAGCCCCAGCATTTT
.,TRBJ1-5,TRBV25-1,.,CASSSLEGNQPQHF,TGTGCCAGCAGTTCCCTGGAGGGCAATCAGCCCCAGCATTTT
.,TRBJ2-7,TRBV18,.,CASSPDRAGEYEQYF,TGTGCCAGCTCACCGGACAGGGCGGGGGAGTACGAGCAGTACTTC
.,TRBJ1-2,TRBV2,TRBD1,CASAVRDSYGYTF,TGTGCCAGTGCAGTTAGGGACAGCTATGGCTACACCTTC
.,TRBJ2-1,TRBV29-1,TRBD2,CSVGDSGRFNEQFF,TGCAGCGTTGGAGATAGCGGGAGATTCAATGAGCAGTTCTTC
.,TRBJ2-3,TRBV6-5,TRBD2,CASSPSGGRADTQYF,TGTGCCAGCAGTCCTAGCGGGGGGAGAGCAGATACGCAGTATTTT
.,TRBJ2-1,TRBV5-1,TRBD2,CASSLGAGGYNEQFF,TGCGCCAGCAGCTTGGGAGCGGGAGGCTACAATGAGCAGTTCTTC
.,TRBJ1-4,TRBV27,.,CASYVERRREKLFF,TGTGCCAGCTATGTAGAAAGGCGGAGGGAAAAACTGTTTTTT
.,TRBJ2-3,TRBV28,TRBD2,CATLPSSGPRDTQYF,TGTGCCACCCTCCCGAGTAGCGGGCCTCGGGATACGCAGTATTTT
.,TRBJ2-4,TRBV7-9,.,CASSLGTLNIQYF,TGTGCCAGCAGCTTAGGGACTCTAAACATTCAGTACTTC
.,TRBJ2-1,TRBV6-5,.,CASTRGLDGEQFF,TGTGCCAGCACTAGGGGTCTAGACGGTGAGCAGTTCTTC
.,TRBJ1-5,TRBV19,.,CASSSAQVFNQPQHF,TGTGCCAGTAGTAGCGCTCAGGTTTTCAATCAGCCCCAGCATTTT
few,TRBJ1-6,TRBV6-6,.,CASSSEYRSASPLHF,TGTGCCAGCAGTTCAGAATACAGGTCCGCTTCACCCCTCCACTTT
.,TRBJ1-6,TRBV30,.,CAWSPPGNSPLHF,TGTGCCTGGAGTCCCCCGGGAAATTCCCCCCTCCACTTT
.,TRBJ2-3,TRBV4-3,.,CASSPGFRGGRTDTQYF,TGCGCCAGCAGCCCCGGTTTTAGGGGGGGTCGCACAGATACGCAGTATTTT
.,TRBJ1-1,TRBV5-5,.,CASSLGWGLEAFF,TGTGCCAGCAGCTTGGGGTGGGGGCTTGAAGCTTTCTTT
.,TRBJ2-7,TRBV28,TRBD2,CASSWGGGGTRGEQYF,TGTGCCAGCAGCTGGGGCGGGGGGGGTACCCGGGGCGAGCAGTACTTC
.,TRBJ2-4,TRBV7-2,TRBD2,CASSLAIAGVAKNIQYF,TGTGCCAGCAGCTTGGCTATAGCGGGAGTTGCCAAAAACATTCAGTACTTC
few,TRBJ2-4,TRBV6-6,.,CASRKTGVENIQYF,TGTGCCAGCAGAAAGACGGGTGTGGAAAACATTCAGTACTTC
.,TRBJ1-1,TRBV18,.,CASSPEGPGAFF,TGTGCCAGCTCCCCGGAGGGGCCGGGTGCTTTCTTT